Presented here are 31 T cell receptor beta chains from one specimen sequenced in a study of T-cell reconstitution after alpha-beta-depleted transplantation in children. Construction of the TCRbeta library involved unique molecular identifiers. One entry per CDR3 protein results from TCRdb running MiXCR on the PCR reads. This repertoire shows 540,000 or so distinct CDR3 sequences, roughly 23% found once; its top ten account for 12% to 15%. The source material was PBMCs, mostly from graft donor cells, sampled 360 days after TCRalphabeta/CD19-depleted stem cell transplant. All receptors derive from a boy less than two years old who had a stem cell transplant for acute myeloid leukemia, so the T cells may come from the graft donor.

For the CDR3, the DNA is TGTGCCAGCAGTGACTCGGGGTTAGCGAACACCGGGGAGCTGTTTTTT. Its protein is CASSDSGLANTGELFF. This sequence joins TRBV6-4 and TRBJ2-2; D gene unclear. V was trimmed by 0 bases and J by 0 bases, leaving 8 bases between them. Germline V gene lookup returns CDR1 MRHNA and CDR2 SNTAGT. CDR3 length equals 16 residues.

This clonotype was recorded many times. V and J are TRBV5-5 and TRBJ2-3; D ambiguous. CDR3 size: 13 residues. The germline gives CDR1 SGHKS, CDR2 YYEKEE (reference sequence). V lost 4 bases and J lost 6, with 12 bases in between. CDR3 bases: TGTGCCAGCAGCCTCTCCCTTAAGGATACGCAGTATTTT. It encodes CASSLSLKDTQYF.

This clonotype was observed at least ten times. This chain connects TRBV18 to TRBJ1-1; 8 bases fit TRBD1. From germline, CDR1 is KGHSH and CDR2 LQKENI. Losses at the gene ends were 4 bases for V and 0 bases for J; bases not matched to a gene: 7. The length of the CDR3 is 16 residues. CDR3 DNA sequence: TGTGCCAGCTCACAGAGACAGGGGACCATGAACACTGAAGCTTTCTTT. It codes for CASSQRQGTMNTEAFF.

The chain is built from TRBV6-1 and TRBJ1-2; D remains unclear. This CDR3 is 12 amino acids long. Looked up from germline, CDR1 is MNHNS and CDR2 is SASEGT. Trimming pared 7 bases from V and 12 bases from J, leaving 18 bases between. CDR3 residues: CASKGPRTENTF. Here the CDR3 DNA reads TGTGCCAGCAAAGGGCCTAGAACGGAAAACACCTTC.

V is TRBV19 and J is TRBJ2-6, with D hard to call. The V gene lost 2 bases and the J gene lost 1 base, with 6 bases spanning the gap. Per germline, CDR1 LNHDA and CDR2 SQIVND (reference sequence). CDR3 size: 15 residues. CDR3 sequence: CASSIMPSGANVLTF. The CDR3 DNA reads TGTGCCAGTAGTATAATGCCGTCTGGGGCCAACGTCCTGACTTTC.

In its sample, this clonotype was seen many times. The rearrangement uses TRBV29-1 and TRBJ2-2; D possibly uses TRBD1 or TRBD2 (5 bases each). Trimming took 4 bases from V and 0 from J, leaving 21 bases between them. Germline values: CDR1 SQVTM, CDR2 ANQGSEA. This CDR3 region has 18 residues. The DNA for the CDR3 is TGCAGCGTTGGGGGCGGAGGCAGTTCGATGGCGAACACCGGGGAGCTGTTTTTT. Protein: CSVGGGGSSMANTGELFF.

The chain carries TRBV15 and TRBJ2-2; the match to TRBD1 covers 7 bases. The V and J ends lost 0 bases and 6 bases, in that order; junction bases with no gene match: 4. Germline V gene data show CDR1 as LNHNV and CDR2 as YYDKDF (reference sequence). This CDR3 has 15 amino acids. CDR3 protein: CATSRDSGGPGELFF. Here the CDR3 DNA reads TGTGCCACCAGCAGAGATTCAGGGGGTCCCGGGGAGCTGTTTTTT. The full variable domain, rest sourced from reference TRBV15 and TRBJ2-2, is DAMVIQNPRYQVTQFGKPVTLSCSQTLNHNVMYWYQQKSSQAPKLLFHYYDKDFNNEADTPDNFQSRRPNTSFCFLDIRSPGLGDTAMYLCATSRDSGGPGELFFGEGSRLTVL.

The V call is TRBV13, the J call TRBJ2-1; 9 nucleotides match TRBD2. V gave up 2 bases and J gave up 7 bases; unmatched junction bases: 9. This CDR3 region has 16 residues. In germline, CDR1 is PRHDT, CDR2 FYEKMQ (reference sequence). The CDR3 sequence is CASSLSPGLAMNEQFF. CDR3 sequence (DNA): TGTGCCAGCAGCTTATCCCCCGGACTAGCGATGAATGAGCAGTTCTTC.

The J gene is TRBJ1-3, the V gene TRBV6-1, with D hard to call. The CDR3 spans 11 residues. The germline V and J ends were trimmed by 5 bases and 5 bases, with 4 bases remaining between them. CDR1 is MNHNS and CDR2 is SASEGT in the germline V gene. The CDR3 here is CASSNRNTIYF. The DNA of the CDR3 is TGTGCCAGCAGTAATAGAAACACCATATATTTT.

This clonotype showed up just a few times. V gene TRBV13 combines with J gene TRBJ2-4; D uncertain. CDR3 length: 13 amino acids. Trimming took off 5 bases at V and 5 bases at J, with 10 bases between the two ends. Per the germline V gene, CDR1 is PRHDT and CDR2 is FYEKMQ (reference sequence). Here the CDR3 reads CASSPPAENIQYF. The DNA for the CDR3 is TGTGCCAGCAGCCCCCCCGCGGAAAACATTCAGTACTTC. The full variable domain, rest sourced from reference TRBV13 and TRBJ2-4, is AAGVIQSPRHLIKEKRETATLKCYPIPRHDTVYWYQQGPGQDPQFLISFYEKMQSDKGSIPDRFSAQQFSDYHSELNMSSLELGDSALYFCASSPPAENIQYFGAGTRLSVL.

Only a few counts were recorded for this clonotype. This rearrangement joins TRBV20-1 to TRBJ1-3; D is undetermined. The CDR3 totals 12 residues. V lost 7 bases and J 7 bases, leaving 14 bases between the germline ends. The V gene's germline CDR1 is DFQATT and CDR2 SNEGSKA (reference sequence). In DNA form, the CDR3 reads TGCAGTGTTAGCAGGATTCGGAACACCATATATTTT. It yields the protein CSVSRIRNTIYF.

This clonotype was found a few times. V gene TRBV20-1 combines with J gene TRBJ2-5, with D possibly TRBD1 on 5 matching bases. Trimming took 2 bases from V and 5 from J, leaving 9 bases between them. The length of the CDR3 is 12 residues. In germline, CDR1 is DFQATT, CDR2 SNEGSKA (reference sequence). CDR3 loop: CSARLGDETQYF. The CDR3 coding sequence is TGCAGTGCTAGACTAGGGGATGAGACCCAGTACTTC.

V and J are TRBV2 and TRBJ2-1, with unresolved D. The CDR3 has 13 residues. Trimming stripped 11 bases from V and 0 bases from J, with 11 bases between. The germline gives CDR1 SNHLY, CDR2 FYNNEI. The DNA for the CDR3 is TGTGCCGGGCGTGCCGGCTCCTACAATGAGCAGTTCTTC. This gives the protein CAGRAGSYNEQFF.

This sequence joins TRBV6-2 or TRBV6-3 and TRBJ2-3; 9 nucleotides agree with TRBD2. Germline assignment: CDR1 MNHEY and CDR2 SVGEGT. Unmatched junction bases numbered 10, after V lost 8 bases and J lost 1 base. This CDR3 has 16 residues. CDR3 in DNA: TGTGCCAGCTTGAGCGGGGGGATTAGTCGCACAGATACGCAGTATTTT. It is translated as CASLSGGISRTDTQYF.

CDR3 bases: TGTGCCAGCCCAAACCCGGGACAGGGGATCTACGAGCAGTACGTC. Translated, it gives CASPNPGQGIYEQYV. J is TRBJ2-7 and V is TRBV21-1; TRBD1, the table's D call, lacks a check against the DNA. TRBV21-1 is a known pseudogene. This CDR3 spans 15 amino acids.

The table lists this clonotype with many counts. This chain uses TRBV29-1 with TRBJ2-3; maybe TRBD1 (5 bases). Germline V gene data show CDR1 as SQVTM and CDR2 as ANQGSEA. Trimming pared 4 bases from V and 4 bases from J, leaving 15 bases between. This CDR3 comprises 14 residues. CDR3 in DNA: TGCAGCGTTGTCCCAGGGAAGGGCGCAGATACGCAGTATTTT. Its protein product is CSVVPGKGADTQYF.

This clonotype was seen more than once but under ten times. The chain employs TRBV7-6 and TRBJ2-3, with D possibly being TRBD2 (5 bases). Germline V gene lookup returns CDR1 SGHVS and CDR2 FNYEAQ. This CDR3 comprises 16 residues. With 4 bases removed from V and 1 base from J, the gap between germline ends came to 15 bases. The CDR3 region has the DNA TGTGCCAGCAGCTGGTCCGCAGAGGGTGGCACAGATACGCAGTATTTT. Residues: CASSWSAEGGTDTQYF.

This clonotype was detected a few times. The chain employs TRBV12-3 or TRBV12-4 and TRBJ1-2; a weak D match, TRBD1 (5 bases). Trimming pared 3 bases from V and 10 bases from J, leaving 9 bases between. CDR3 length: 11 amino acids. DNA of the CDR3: TGTGCCAGCAGTTTGGGGGGGTTCTACACCTTC. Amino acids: CASSLGGFYTF.

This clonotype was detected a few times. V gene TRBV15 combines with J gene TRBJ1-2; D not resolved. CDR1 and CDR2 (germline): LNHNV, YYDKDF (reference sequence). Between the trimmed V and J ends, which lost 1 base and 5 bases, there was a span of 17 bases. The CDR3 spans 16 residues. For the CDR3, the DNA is TGTGCCACCAGCAGAGTAGAGTACCCAGAGAGATATGGCTACACCTTC. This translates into CATSRVEYPERYGYTF.

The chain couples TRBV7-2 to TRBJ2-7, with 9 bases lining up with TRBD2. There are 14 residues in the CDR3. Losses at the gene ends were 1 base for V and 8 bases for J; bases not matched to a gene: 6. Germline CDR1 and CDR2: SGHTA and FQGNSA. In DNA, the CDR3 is TGTGCCAGCAGCTTAGTAGCGCGGGAGGGCCAGCAGTACTTC. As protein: CASSLVAREGQQYF.

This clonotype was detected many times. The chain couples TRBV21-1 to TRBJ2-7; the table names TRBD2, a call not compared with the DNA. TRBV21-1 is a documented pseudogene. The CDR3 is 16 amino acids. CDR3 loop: CASSNRSVRALYEQYV. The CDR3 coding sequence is TGTGCCAGCAGCAATCGGTCGGTCCGGGCCCTCTACGAGCAGTACGTC.

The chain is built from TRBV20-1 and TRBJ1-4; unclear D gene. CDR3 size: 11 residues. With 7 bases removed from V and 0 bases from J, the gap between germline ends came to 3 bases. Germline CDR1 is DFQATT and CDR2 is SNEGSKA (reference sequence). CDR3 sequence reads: CSVATNEKLFF. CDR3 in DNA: TGCAGTGTTGCAACTAATGAAAAACTGTTTTTT.

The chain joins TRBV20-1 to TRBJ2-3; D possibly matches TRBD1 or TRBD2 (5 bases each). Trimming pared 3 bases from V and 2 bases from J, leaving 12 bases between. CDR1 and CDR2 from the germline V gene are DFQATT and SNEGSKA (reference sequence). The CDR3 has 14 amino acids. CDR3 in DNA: TGCAGTGCTAGTGACGGGGCCACCACAGATACGCAGTATTTT. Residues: CSASDGATTDTQYF.

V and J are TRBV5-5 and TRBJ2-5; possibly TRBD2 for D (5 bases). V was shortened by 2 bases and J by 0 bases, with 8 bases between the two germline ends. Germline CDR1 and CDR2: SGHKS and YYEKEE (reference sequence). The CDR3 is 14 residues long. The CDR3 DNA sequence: TGTGCCAGCAGCTTTTGGGGAGACCAAGAGACCCAGTACTTC. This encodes CASSFWGDQETQYF.

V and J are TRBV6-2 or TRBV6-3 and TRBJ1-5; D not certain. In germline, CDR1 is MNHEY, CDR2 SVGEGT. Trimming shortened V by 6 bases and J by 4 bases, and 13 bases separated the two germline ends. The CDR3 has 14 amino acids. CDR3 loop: CASRPRVLNQPQHF. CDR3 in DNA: TGTGCCAGCAGGCCAAGGGTATTAAATCAGCCCCAGCATTTT.

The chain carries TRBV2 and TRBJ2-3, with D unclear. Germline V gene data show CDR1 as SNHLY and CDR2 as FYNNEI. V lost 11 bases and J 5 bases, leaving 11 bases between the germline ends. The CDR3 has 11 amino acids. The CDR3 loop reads CAVVGLDTQYF. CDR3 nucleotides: TGTGCCGTCGTAGGGCTAGATACGCAGTATTTT.

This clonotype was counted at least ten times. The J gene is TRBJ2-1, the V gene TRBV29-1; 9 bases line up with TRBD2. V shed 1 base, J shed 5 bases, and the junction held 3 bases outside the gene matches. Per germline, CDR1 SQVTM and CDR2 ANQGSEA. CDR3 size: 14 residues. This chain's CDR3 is CSVEGGGVDNEQFF. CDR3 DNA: TGCAGCGTTGAAGGCGGGGGGGTCGACAATGAGCAGTTCTTC.

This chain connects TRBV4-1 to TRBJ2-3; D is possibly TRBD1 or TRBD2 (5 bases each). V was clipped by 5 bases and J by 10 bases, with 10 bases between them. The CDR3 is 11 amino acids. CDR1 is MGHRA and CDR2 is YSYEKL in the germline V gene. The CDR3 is CASSGGVAQYF. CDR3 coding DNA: TGCGCCAGCAGCGGGGGAGTGGCGCAGTATTTT.

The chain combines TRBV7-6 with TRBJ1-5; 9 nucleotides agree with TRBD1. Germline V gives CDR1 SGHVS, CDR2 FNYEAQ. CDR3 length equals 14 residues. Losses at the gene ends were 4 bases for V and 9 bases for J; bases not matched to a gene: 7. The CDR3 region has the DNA TGTGCCAGCAGCTCGGGACAGGGCCTGTGGCCCCAGCATTTT. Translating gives CASSSGQGLWPQHF.

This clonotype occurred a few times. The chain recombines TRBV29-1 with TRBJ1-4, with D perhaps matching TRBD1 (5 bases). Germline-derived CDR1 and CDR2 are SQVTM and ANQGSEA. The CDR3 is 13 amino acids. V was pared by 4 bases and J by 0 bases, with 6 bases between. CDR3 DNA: TGCAGCGTTGTGGGGGCAACTAATGAAAAACTGTTTTTT. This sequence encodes CSVVGATNEKLFF. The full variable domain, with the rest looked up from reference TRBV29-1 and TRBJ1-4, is SAVISQKPSRDICQRGTSLTIQCQVDSQVTMMFWYRQQPGQSLTLIATANQGSEATYESGFVIDKFPISRPNLTFSTLTVSNMSPEDSSIYLCSVVGATNEKLFFGSGTQLSVL.

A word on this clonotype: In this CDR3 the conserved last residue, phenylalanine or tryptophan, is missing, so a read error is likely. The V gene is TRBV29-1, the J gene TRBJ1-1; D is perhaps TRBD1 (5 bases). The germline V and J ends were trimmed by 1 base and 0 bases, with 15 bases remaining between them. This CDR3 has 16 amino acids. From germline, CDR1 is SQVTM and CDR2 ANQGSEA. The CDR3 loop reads CSVEGQGFSMNTEAFC. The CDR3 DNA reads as TGCAGCGTTGAAGGCCAGGGCTTTTCCATGAACACTGAAGCTTTCTGT.